These 17 T cell receptor beta chains share one sample of origin, sequenced in a study of cytomegalovirus exposure and HLA in healthy donors. The PCR ran on 60 Vbeta and 13 Jbeta primers. Measured with immunoSEQ multiplex PCR; TCRdb has only the in-frame clones, and not every one. The sample carries some 190,000 clones, around three quarters recorded once. Material for sequencing was PBMCs. The receptors derive from a woman between 25 and 40 years old in good health and CMV-seronegative.

V and J are TRBV15 and TRBJ2-7; possible D gene TRBD1, 6 bases. Trimming pared 1 base from V and 2 bases from J, leaving 9 bases between. This CDR3 spans 14 amino acids. Germline assignment: CDR1 LNHNV and CDR2 YYDKDF (reference sequence). CDR3 loop: CATSRAGVAYEQYF. DNA of the CDR3: TGTGCCACCAGCAGAGCAGGGGTCGCCTACGAGCAGTACTTC.

The gene calls are TRBV11-3 and TRBJ2-7; D is perhaps TRBD2 (6 bases). The CDR3 is 14 amino acids. From germline, CDR1 is SGHNT and CDR2 YENEEA. Trimming cost V 5 bases and J 5 bases, with 16 bases left between them. CDR3 DNA: TGTGCCAGCAGCCTAGCGACAGCCGTCCACGAGCAGTACTTC. This translates into CASSLATAVHEQYF.

V is TRBV5-1 and J is TRBJ1-2; a weak D match, TRBD1 (6 bases). CDR3 length: 15 residues. The germline V gene encodes CDR1 SGHRS and CDR2 YFSETQ. Trimming removed 4 bases from V and 7 bases from J, with 20 bases in between. CDR3 protein: CASSPTITGTGGYTF. The DNA for the CDR3 is TGCGCCAGCAGCCCAACCATTACAGGGACCGGTGGCTACACCTTC.

V is TRBV6-1 and J is TRBJ1-5; no definite D call. The CDR3 covers 15 residues. From germline, CDR1 is MNHNS and CDR2 SASEGT. Deletions cut 11 bases from V and 4 bases from J, with 21 bases between. The CDR3 loop is CAVKRELQGNQPQHF. The CDR3 DNA is TGTGCCGTAAAGAGGGAGCTCCAAGGGAATCAGCCCCAGCATTTT.

This chain links TRBV27 with TRBJ1-2, with a tentative D call TRBD1 (6 bases). Germline V lookup: CDR1 MNHEY, CDR2 SMNVEV (reference sequence). Trimming cost V 2 bases and J 4 bases, with 14 bases left between them. This CDR3 is 15 amino acids long. CDR3 sequence reads: CASSLEAGAGYGYTF. CDR3 coding DNA: TGTGCCAGCAGTTTAGAAGCGGGGGCGGGCTATGGCTACACCTTC.

This sequence joins TRBV6-6 and TRBJ2-2; 11 bases line up with TRBD1. With V trimmed by 7 bases and J by 3 bases, 7 bases remained unmatched. The CDR3 is 16 amino acids. Germline values: CDR1 MNHNY, CDR2 SVGAGI (reference sequence). CDR3 region: CASMGTGGADTGELFF. The CDR3 DNA sequence: TGTGCCAGCATGGGGACAGGGGGTGCGGACACCGGGGAGCTGTTTTTT.

The chain employs TRBV18 and TRBJ2-7; TRBD1 matches 11 bases. Germline trimming cut 1 base from V and 7 bases from J; bases unmatched to any gene: 6. The CDR3 totals 15 residues. Germline V gene sequence: CDR1 KGHSH, CDR2 LQKENI. In DNA, the CDR3 is TGTGCCAGCTCACCACTCGGACAGGGGGCGGGTGAGCAGTACTTC. Translated: CASSPLGQGAGEQYF.

This clone was observed a handful of times. The chain uses TRBV19 and TRBJ1-2, with no clear D. Germline CDR1 and CDR2: LNHDA and SQIVND (reference sequence). V lost 2 bases and J 1 base, leaving 8 bases between the germline ends. This CDR3 is built from 14 residues. The CDR3, as DNA: TGTGCCAGTAGTATATTGCAGGTTAACTATGGCTACACCTTC. Translating gives CASSILQVNYGYTF. Full variable domain (missing parts from reference TRBV19 and TRBJ1-2): DGGITQSPKYLFRKEGQNVTLSCEQNLNHDAMYWYRQDPGQGLRLIYYSQIVNDFQKGDIAEGYSVSREKKESFPLTVTSAQKNPTAFYLCASSILQVNYGYTFGSGTRLTVV.

This clone was counted between two and nine times. The chain combines TRBV21-1 with TRBJ2-7; TRBD2, the table's D call, lacks a check against the DNA. TRBV21-1 is reported as a pseudogene. CDR3 length equals 16 residues. CDR3 loop: CASRAQRESAPDEQYF. For the CDR3, the DNA is TGTGCCAGCAGGGCCCAAAGGGAGTCCGCTCCCGACGAGCAGTACTTC.

The chain recombines TRBV9 with TRBJ2-7; possibly TRBD1 for D (6 bases). V lost 0 bases, J lost 5 bases, and 15 bases lay in between. The CDR3 length is 15 residues. Germline CDR1 and CDR2: SGDLS and YYNGEE. CDR3 protein: CASSVVGGPSDEQYF. CDR3 in DNA: TGTGCCAGCAGCGTAGTTGGGGGCCCCTCGGACGAGCAGTACTTC. Full variable domain (outside the CDR3, taken from reference TRBV9 and TRBJ2-7): DSGVTQTPKHLITATGQRVTLRCSPRSGDLSVYWYQQSLDQGLQFLIQYYNGEERAKGNILERFSAQQFPDLHSELNLSSLELGDSALYFCASSVVGGPSDEQYFGPGTRLTVT.

The rearrangement joins TRBV4-2 to TRBJ2-1; a possible D gene is TRBD2 (6 bases). The V gene's germline CDR1 is LGHNA and CDR2 YNFKEQ. V lost 1 base, J lost 5 bases, and 15 bases lay in between. CDR3 length equals 16 residues. The CDR3 protein is CASSQAAGLRDNEQFF. In DNA, the CDR3 is TGTGCCAGCAGCCAAGCGGCGGGGCTACGGGACAATGAGCAGTTCTTC.

V is TRBV6-1 and J is TRBJ2-7, with 11 bases aligning to TRBD2. V trimming: 6 bases; J trimming: 5 bases; junction bases outside the gene matches: 3. In germline, CDR1 is MNHNS, CDR2 SASEGT. The CDR3 sequence is 13 residues long. The CDR3 reads CASSMTSGDEQYF. The CDR3 DNA reads as TGTGCCAGCAGCATGACTAGCGGGGACGAGCAGTACTTC.

J is TRBJ2-5 and V is TRBV27, with TRBD2 matching 7 bases. Trimming cost V 4 bases and J 7 bases; bases outside gene matches: 6. CDR3 length: 13 amino acids. CDR1 and CDR2 from the germline V gene are MNHEY and SMNVEV (reference sequence). CDR3 bases: TGTGCCAGCAGTTCGGGACTACGGGGGACCCAGTACTTC. As protein: CASSSGLRGTQYF.

This chain's CDR3 is CASSIEGTEHYHF. The CDR3, as DNA: TGTGCCAGTAGTATAGAAGGGACAGAACACTACCACTTT. V usage is TRBV19 and J usage is TRBJ1-6; 7 nucleotides match TRBD1. Per the germline V gene, CDR1 is LNHDA and CDR2 is SQIVND (reference sequence). The J segment lost 18 bases and the V segment lost 0 bases, leaving 8 bases of the junction unmatched. The CDR3 is 13 amino acids.

This clone was seen just once. The CDR3 sequence: CASSVVISGKDTQYF. The CDR3 coding sequence is TGTGCCAGCAGCGTAGTGATTAGCGGGAAGGATACGCAGTATTTT. This chain uses TRBV9 with TRBJ2-3; 8 nucleotides match TRBD2. This CDR3 has 15 amino acids. V dropped 0 bases and J dropped 6; count of bases not matched to a gene: 6. The V gene's germline CDR1 is SGDLS and CDR2 YYNGEE.

With respect to this clone: Given the absence of the conserved phenylalanine or tryptophan at the CDR3 end, a read error is likely. The chain carries TRBV7-9 and TRBJ1-6; tentatively, D is TRBD1 (5 bases). The CDR3 runs 16 residues. Trimming shortened V by 3 bases and J by 9 bases, and 18 bases separated the two germline ends. Germline-derived CDR1 and CDR2 are SEHNR and FQNEAQ (reference sequence). The CDR3 sequence: CASSFYQGIKSSPLHV. CDR3 sequence (DNA): TGTGCCAGCAGCTTTTACCAGGGAATAAAGAGTTCACCCCTCCACGTT.

This chain joins TRBV12-5 and TRBJ1-1, with 8 bases fitting TRBD1. The CDR3 totals 13 residues. The junction had 8 bases not matched to a gene; V was cut back by 7 bases and J by 7 bases. CDR1 is LGHNT, CDR2 FRNRAP, per germline. The CDR3 nucleotides are TGTGCTAGTGCCACGGACAGGGTCATTGAAGCTTTCTTT. Amino acids: CASATDRVIEAFF.